The rows below give T cell receptor beta chains drawn from one sample of a study of T cell responses to AZD1222 COVID-19 vaccine. Sequencing used immunoSEQ multiplex PCR; TCRdb keeps in-frame clones, though not all of them. The sample shows approximately 150,000 clones, 80% to 95% of them seen only once. The sample consisted of peripheral blood, taken on day 0 of AZD1222 vaccination. The source is an adult in good health. Each CDR3 is given with its conserved first and last residue. A D gene is named only where the DNA matches it firmly. Clone sizes are given selectively: once, few, many, or a class where the clone is expanded.

size	V	D	J	CDR3	DNA
.	TRBV4-2	.	TRBJ2-3	CASSQSSGLGADTQYF	TGTGCCAGCAGCCAAAGCTCGGGCCTAGGGGCAGATACGCAGTATTTT
.	TRBV6-4	TRBD1	TRBJ1-1	CASRSGTGTAFF	TGTGCCAGCAGGTCCGGGACAGGGACAGCTTTCTTT
.	TRBV6-6	.	TRBJ2-7	CASSYEREQYF	TGTGCCAGCAGTTACGAACGGGAGCAGTACTTC
.	TRBV18	.	TRBJ2-7	CASSPGSGYEQYF	TGTGCCAGCTCACCAGGGTCGGGGTACGAGCAGTACTTC
.	TRBV6-2/TRBV6-3	TRBD1	TRBJ2-3	CASSYWDRNTDTQYF	TGTGCCAGCAGTTACTGGGACAGAAACACAGATACGCAGTATTTT
once	TRBV4-3	.	TRBJ2-1	CASRGGAPDNEQFF	TGCGCCAGCAGGGGGGGGGCACCTGACAATGAGCAGTTCTTC
.	TRBV19	TRBD2	TRBJ2-2	CASSMTSGSTGELFF	TGTGCCAGTAGTATGACTAGCGGAAGCACCGGGGAGCTGTTTTTT
once	TRBV19	TRBD1	TRBJ1-6	CASSLQGAVSPLHF	TGTGCCAGTAGTCTTCAGGGGGCAGTCTCACCCCTCCACTTT
.	TRBV11-2	.	TRBJ1-2	CASSLGQSYGYTF	TGTGCCAGCAGCTTAGGACAGTCCTATGGCTACACCTTC
.	TRBV9	TRBD1	TRBJ1-5	CASSRTGGGQPQHF	TGTGCCAGCAGCAGGACAGGGGGCGGGCAGCCCCAGCATTTT
.	TRBV25-1	.	TRBJ1-2	CASSPEGGYGYTF	TGTGCCAGCAGTCCAGAAGGAGGCTATGGCTACACCTTC
.	TRBV10-3	.	TRBJ2-5	CAISARGSQETQYF	TGTGCCATCAGTGCCCGGGGTAGCCAAGAGACCCAGTACTTC
.	TRBV21-1	.	TRBJ1-2	CASNPGGHYGYTF	TGTGCCAGCAACCCCGGGGGGCACTATGGCTACACCTTC
.	TRBV27	.	TRBJ2-2	CASSFRVGNTGELFF	TGTGCCAGCAGTTTCAGGGTAGGCAACACCGGGGAGCTGTTTTTT
.	TRBV11-2	.	TRBJ2-1	CASSPTLDIGNEQFF	TGTGCCAGCAGCCCCACCCTGGACATAGGCAATGAGCAGTTCTTC
.	TRBV19	.	TRBJ1-3	CASSLGGTIYF	TGTGCCAGTAGTCTGGGGGGCACCATATATTTT
.	TRBV15	.	TRBJ2-7	CATSMTTSYEQYF	TGTGCCACCAGCATGACAACTTCCTACGAGCAGTACTTC
.	TRBV5-8	.	TRBJ2-1	CASSFQVSGGEQFF	.
.	TRBV19	.	TRBJ2-2	CASSIAGATGELFF	TGTGCCAGTAGTATAGCGGGAGCCACCGGGGAGCTGTTTTTT
.	TRBV29-1	TRBD2	TRBJ2-7	CSVAPGLAGGPNIDEQYF	TGCAGCGTCGCTCCGGGACTAGCGGGAGGGCCTAATATCGACGAGCAGTACTTC
few	TRBV27	.	TRBJ2-2	CASSFGSGNTGELFF	TGTGCCAGCAGTTTTGGCAGCGGGAACACCGGGGAGCTGTTTTTT
.	TRBV18	.	TRBJ2-3	CASSPFLSDTQYF	TGTGCCAGCTCACCATTCCTATCAGATACGCAGTATTTT
.	TRBV7-2	.	TRBJ1-3	CASSLEWGIAGNTIYF	TGTGCCAGCAGCTTAGAGTGGGGGATCGCTGGAAACACCATATATTTT
.	TRBV28	.	TRBJ2-1	CASTPFEGGLASPNEQFF	TGTGCCAGCACCCCTTTTGAAGGTGGGCTAGCCAGCCCTAATGAGCAGTTCTTC
.	TRBV6-5	.	TRBJ1-1	CASSYSRNSITEAFF	TGTGCCAGCAGTTACTCGAGGAACAGTATCACTGAAGCTTTCTTT
.	TRBV6-5	TRBD1	TRBJ2-5	CASSTGAETQYF	TGTGCCAGCAGTACAGGGGCAGAGACCCAGTACTTC
.	TRBV6-1	TRBD1	TRBJ1-2	CASSALRDRGSYGYTF	TGTGCCAGCAGTGCACTCCGGGACAGGGGTTCCTATGGCTACACCTTC
.	TRBV5-6	.	TRBJ2-7	CASSISSPGEQYF	TGTGCCAGCAGCATAAGCTCTCCGGGGGAGCAGTACTTC
.	TRBV27	.	TRBJ1-1	CASSLSLHFRGTNTEAFF	TGTGCCAGCAGTTTATCTCTCCACTTCAGGGGCACGAACACTGAAGCTTTCTTT
.	TRBV6-5	.	TRBJ2-7	CASSYGLTGYF	TGTGCCAGCAGTTACGGGCTGACGGGGTACTTC
.	TRBV28	.	TRBJ1-2	CASSLYDPTRGYTF	TGTGCCAGCAGTTTATACGACCCCACGAGGGGCTACACCTTC
.	TRBV3-1/TRBV3-2	TRBD1	TRBJ1-1	CASSPFSGGAGTEAFF	TGTGCCAGCAGCCCCTTTTCAGGGGGCGCGGGGACTGAAGCTTTCTTT
.	TRBV7-8	TRBD1	TRBJ2-1	CASSLVLTGNEQFF	TGTGCCAGCAGCTTAGTATTGACAGGGAATGAGCAGTTCTTC
.	TRBV7-2	TRBD1	TRBJ1-4	CASSPRTGGAEKLFF	TGTGCCAGCAGCCCAAGGACAGGGGGGGCTGAAAAACTGTTTTTT
.	TRBV4-1	TRBD2	TRBJ2-7	CASSQVGGSSYEQYF	TGCGCCAGCAGCCAAGTGGGGGGGAGCTCCTACGAGCAGTACTTC
once	TRBV18	.	TRBJ1-3	CASSLRLGRHSGNTIYF	TGTGCCAGCTCACTTAGGTTGGGACGGCACTCTGGAAACACCATATATTTT
.	TRBV5-5	.	TRBJ2-2	CASSWDGELFF	TGTGCCAGCAGCTGGGACGGGGAGCTGTTTTTT
.	TRBV7-3	.	TRBJ2-3	CASRDGSTDTQYF	TGTGCCAGCCGGGACGGAAGCACAGATACGCAGTATTTT
.	TRBV24-1	TRBD2	TRBJ2-1	CATSDSSRGGRTIRSSYNEQFF	TGTGCCACCAGTGATTCCTCCCGGGGGGGGAGGACCATAAGGAGCTCCTACAATGAGCAGTTCTTC
.	TRBV7-9	.	TRBJ1-5	CASSLEAGDQPQHF	TGTGCCAGCAGCTTGGAGGCAGGGGATCAGCCCCAGCATTTT
once	TRBV10-2	.	TRBJ1-4	CASSEFAGADEKLFF	TGCGCCAGCAGTGAGTTTGCGGGGGCAGATGAAAAACTGTTTTTT
.	TRBV7-2	TRBD2	TRBJ2-1	CASSRGGGLAGKFYNEQFF	TGTGCCAGCAGCCGGGGAGGGGGACTAGCGGGAAAATTTTACAATGAGCAGTTCTTC
.	TRBV19	.	TRBJ2-3	CASSIEGSTDTQYF	TGTGCCAGTAGTATAGAGGGAAGCACAGATACGCAGTATTTT
.	TRBV27	.	TRBJ2-5	CASSFSGARETQYF	TGTGCCAGCAGTTTCTCCGGGGCCAGAGAGACCCAGTACTTC
.	TRBV12-3/TRBV12-4	.	TRBJ1-5	CASSWDGNQPQHF	TGTGCCAGCAGCTGGGACGGGAATCAGCCCCAGCATTTT
.	TRBV28	.	TRBJ1-1	CASSPPEGYTEAFF	TGTGCCAGCAGCCCCCCCGAGGGATACACTGAAGCTTTCTTT
.	TRBV7-6	.	TRBJ2-7	CASSLAGPGEQYF	TGTGCCAGCAGCTTAGCAGGGCCTGGCGAGCAGTACTTC
.	TRBV12-3/TRBV12-4	.	TRBJ1-3	CASEGAGNTIYF	TGTGCCAGCGAGGGGGCTGGAAACACCATATATTTT
.	TRBV7-2	.	TRBJ2-7	CASSNPRGGFPSHEQYF	TGTGCCAGCAGCAACCCCCGTGGGGGCTTCCCGAGCCACGAGCAGTACTTC
.	TRBV5-6	TRBD1	TRBJ1-1	CASSLGDSLRTEAFF	TGTGCCAGCAGCTTAGGGGACAGTCTGCGAACTGAAGCTTTCTTT
.	TRBV18	TRBD2	TRBJ2-5	CASSPRTSGAQETQYF	TGTGCCAGCTCACCTCGGACTAGCGGGGCACAAGAGACCCAGTACTTC
.	TRBV27	.	TRBJ2-1	CASRPRLLLGNEQFF	TGTGCCAGCAGACCCAGACTCCTCTTGGGGAATGAGCAGTTCTTC
.	TRBV6-5	TRBD1	TRBJ1-1	CASSYGTGLKAFF	TGTGCCAGCAGTTACGGGACAGGCCTAAAAGCTTTCTTT
.	TRBV5-1	.	TRBJ1-3	CASSLSGGGNTIYF	TGCGCCAGCAGCCTCAGTGGCGGGGGAAACACCATATATTTT
.	TRBV5-4	.	TRBJ2-5	CASSLGPQETQYF	TGTGCCAGCAGCTTGGGACCACAAGAGACCCAGTACTTC